One sample yielded the 28 T cell receptor beta chains listed below, sequenced in a study of T cells in localized non-small cell lung cancer. The repertoire was sequenced with immunoSEQ multiplex PCR; TCRdb's copy has only in-frame clones and lacks some. The profile shows tens of thousands of clones, roughly 90% of them singletons. Specimen: peripheral blood mononuclear cells, collected before any cancer treatment. The receptor set was obtained from a male donor aged 60 or over with stage II lung adenocarcinoma.

The sample holds a few counts of this clone. The rearrangement uses TRBV2 and TRBJ2-3; TRBD2 aligns across 7 bases. Germline V gene sequence: CDR1 SNHLY, CDR2 FYNNEI. V was pared by 7 bases and J by 6 bases, with 13 bases of the junction left unmatched. The CDR3 loop spans 15 amino acids. In DNA, the CDR3 is TGTGCCAGCAAGGGCCTAGCGGAGGGTTTGGATACGCAGTATTTT. Translating gives CASKGLAEGLDTQYF.

This clone showed up just once. This chain uses TRBV5-1 with TRBJ2-7; no firm D call. This CDR3 has 13 amino acids. In germline, CDR1 is SGHRS, CDR2 YFSETQ. Trimming pared 4 bases from V and 6 bases from J, leaving 14 bases between. Written as DNA, the CDR3 is TGCGCCAGCAGCCCGAGACCCTTGGGCGAGCAGTACTTC. Translated: CASSPRPLGEQYF.

This clone was counted once. The J gene is TRBJ1-1, the V gene TRBV5-1; D might be TRBD1 (6 bases). This CDR3 has 14 residues. The V and J ends lost 4 bases and 3 bases respectively, with 13 bases between them. The germline V gene encodes CDR1 SGHRS and CDR2 YFSETQ. CDR3 bases: TGCGCCAGCAGCGCTACAGGGTGGGACACTGAAGCTTTCTTT. It translates to CASSATGWDTEAFF.

Turning to this clone: A much bigger clone sits one base away, suggesting this may be a read error. The sample contains more than one DNA sequence encoding this CDR3. The chain joins TRBV28 to TRBJ1-5; unclear D gene. CDR1 MDHEN and CDR2 SYDVKM come from the germline V gene. V dropped 5 bases and J dropped 10 bases, with 12 bases sitting between them. This CDR3 has 12 residues. CDR3 nucleotides: TGTGCCAGCAGTGACTGGCGGCAACCCCAGCATTTT. As protein: CASSDWRQPQHF. Full variable domain (missing parts from reference TRBV28 and TRBJ1-5): DVKVTQSSRYLVKRTGEKVFLECVQDMDHENMFWYRQDPGLGLRLIYFSYDVKMKEKGDIPEGYSVSREKKERFSLILESASTNQTSMYLCASSDWRQPQHFGDGTRLSIL.

The chain combines TRBV15 with TRBJ2-5, with D unclear. Germline assignment: CDR1 LNHNV and CDR2 YYDKDF (reference sequence). With 0 bases removed from V and 5 bases from J, the gap between germline ends came to 10 bases. This CDR3 comprises 14 residues. The CDR3 loop reads CATSRDLSGETQYF. The CDR3 nucleotides read TGTGCCACCAGCAGAGATCTAAGTGGGGAGACCCAGTACTTC.

The chain joins TRBV5-1 to TRBJ2-7; D is possibly TRBD1 (6 bases). Between the trimmed V and J ends, which lost 2 bases and 2 bases, there was a span of 8 bases. Per germline, CDR1 SGHRS and CDR2 YFSETQ. CDR3 size: 13 residues. CDR3 protein: CASSFGQPYEQYF. The CDR3 bases are TGCGCCAGCAGCTTCGGACAGCCCTACGAGCAGTACTTC.

The chain combines TRBV28 with TRBJ1-4; possible D gene TRBD1, 5 bases. The CDR3 length is 15 residues. Trimming took off 1 base at V and 8 bases at J, with 14 bases between the two ends. Germline values: CDR1 MDHEN, CDR2 SYDVKM. CDR3 DNA sequence: TGTGCCAGCAGTTTATTGGGGGGTGTACAAGAAAAACTGTTTTTT. This sequence encodes CASSLLGGVQEKLFF.

V and J are TRBV6-6 and TRBJ1-5; D remains unclear. The V and J ends lost 0 bases and 2 bases respectively, with 5 bases between them. CDR1 MNHNY and CDR2 SVGAGI come from the germline V gene (reference sequence). The CDR3 has 14 amino acids. The CDR3 spells CASSYSSGNQPQHF. The CDR3 nucleotides are TGTGCCAGCAGTTACTCGTCCGGCAATCAGCCCCAGCATTTT.

This chain uses TRBV27 with TRBJ2-3; TRBD2 matches at 7 bases. This CDR3 has 12 residues. Germline-derived CDR1 and CDR2 are MNHEY and SMNVEV (reference sequence). The V segment lost 4 bases and the J segment 10 bases; nucleotides outside the gene matches: 5. DNA of the CDR3: TGTGCCAGCAGTTGGGGGGGAACCGCGCAGTATTTT. The encoded protein is CASSWGGTAQYF.

V is TRBV14 and J is TRBJ2-1; D not certain. CDR1 is SGHDN and CDR2 is FVKESK in the germline V gene. The CDR3 runs 13 residues. The V gene lost 9 bases and the J gene lost 5 bases, with 14 bases spanning the gap. Here the CDR3 reads CASHAVFDNEQFF. In nucleotides, the CDR3 is TGTGCCAGTCATGCTGTGTTCGACAATGAGCAGTTCTTC.

The V gene is TRBV5-6, the J gene TRBJ1-5; no definite D call. Germline loops: CDR1 SGHDT, CDR2 YYEEEE. The ends were cut back, 2 bases at V and 2 bases at J, with 20 bases in the middle. The CDR3 covers 18 residues. The CDR3 loop reads CASSLSSRRVLGNQPQHF. CDR3 nucleotide sequence: TGTGCCAGCAGCTTATCGTCCAGGAGAGTATTGGGCAATCAGCCCCAGCATTTT.

The V call is TRBV7-9, the J call TRBJ1-5; 8 bases map to TRBD1. In germline, CDR1 is SEHNR, CDR2 FQNEAQ (reference sequence). The CDR3 runs 15 residues. With V trimmed by 1 base and J by 6 bases, 5 bases remained unmatched. Here the CDR3 DNA reads TGTGCCAGCAGCTTAGGGGACAGGCTTATTCAGCCCCAGCATTTT. This translates into CASSLGDRLIQPQHF.

This chain links TRBV4-1 with TRBJ2-1; TRBD2 is a possible D gene (5 bases). V lost 2 bases and J lost 6, with 17 bases in between. Germline V gene sequence: CDR1 MGHRA, CDR2 YSYEKL. There are 16 residues in the CDR3. CDR3 amino acids: CASSQLPSLLGNEQFF. Written as DNA, the CDR3 is TGCGCCAGCAGCCAATTGCCTAGCCTGTTGGGCAATGAGCAGTTCTTC.

V is TRBV6-5 and J is TRBJ2-7; no clear D gene. The CDR3 runs to 14 residues. Trimming left V 3 bases short and J 3 bases short, with 12 bases between. CDR1 MNHEY and CDR2 SVGAGI come from the germline V gene. The CDR3 DNA reads TGTGCCAGCAGTTATAACGGGCTGATCTACGAGCAGTACTTC. Translation: CASSYNGLIYEQYF.

The chain employs TRBV28 and TRBJ1-6, with D hard to call. Germline CDR1 is MDHEN and CDR2 is SYDVKM. The V end was cut by 8 bases, the J end by 6 bases, with 8 bases between. The CDR3 loop spans 12 amino acids. CDR3 nucleotide sequence: TGTGCCAGCCGGCGGGTTAATTCACCCCTCCACTTT. Translated, it gives CASRRVNSPLHF.

The chain carries TRBV10-2 and TRBJ2-4, with a weak D call TRBD1 (6 bases). This CDR3 is built from 13 residues. Between the trimmed V and J ends, which lost 6 bases and 5 bases, there was a span of 11 bases. The germline gives CDR1 WSHSY, CDR2 SAAADI. The CDR3 sequence: CASSQGLENIQYF. Here the CDR3 DNA reads TGCGCCAGCAGCCAGGGGCTTGAAAACATTCAGTACTTC.

This clone was seen once. The chain is built from TRBV4-2 and TRBJ2-7; no clear D gene. V lost 8 bases and J lost 3, with 8 bases in between. The CDR3 contains 11 residues. The V gene's germline CDR1 is LGHNA and CDR2 YNFKEQ. As DNA, the CDR3 is TGTGCCAGCTCTACCTACTACGAGCAGTACTTC. This encodes CASSTYYEQYF.

V is TRBV28 and J is TRBJ1-1; D remains unclear. Per the germline V gene, CDR1 is MDHEN and CDR2 is SYDVKM. The CDR3 totals 11 residues. V lost 3 bases, J lost 4 bases, and 3 bases lay in between. CDR3 loop: CASSFGTEAFF. DNA for the CDR3: TGTGCCAGCAGTTTCGGCACTGAAGCTTTCTTT.

V is TRBV5-4 and J is TRBJ1-1, with 9 bases lining up with TRBD1. The V gene's germline CDR1 is SGHNT and CDR2 YYREEE (reference sequence). The trim removed 4 bases at V and 4 bases at J, leaving 2 bases unmatched. The CDR3 totals 13 residues. The CDR3 is CASSRTGVTEAFF. The CDR3 DNA is TGTGCCAGCAGCAGGACAGGGGTCACTGAAGCTTTCTTT.

This clone was recorded only once. The genes are TRBV21-1 and TRBJ2-7; the DNA was not used to check the table's D call, TRBD2. TRBV21-1 is a listed pseudogene. There are 15 residues in the CDR3. CDR3 protein: CASSKEGGLVYEQYF. The CDR3 nucleotides read TGTGCCAGCAGCAAAGAGGGGGGACTAGTCTACGAGCAGTACTTC.

This clone was counted a single time. V and J are TRBV15 and TRBJ2-5; D may be TRBD2 (5 bases). V was pared by 1 base and J by 5 bases, with 8 bases between. The CDR3 loop spans 13 amino acids. Germline CDR1 LNHNV, CDR2 YYDKDF (reference sequence). The CDR3: CATSRGGPETQYF. The CDR3 DNA sequence: TGTGCCACCAGCAGAGGAGGGCCGGAGACCCAGTACTTC. Using reference TRBV15 and TRBJ2-5 for the parts outside the CDR3, the full variable domain is DAMVIQNPRYQVTQFGKPVTLSCSQTLNHNVMYWYQQKSSQAPKLLFHYYDKDFNNEADTPDNFQSRRPNTSFCFLDIRSPGLGDTAMYLCATSRGGPETQYFGPGTRLLVL.

The chain is built from TRBV4-2 and TRBJ1-2, with D possibly TRBD1 on 5 matching bases. Per germline, CDR1 LGHNA and CDR2 YNFKEQ. V was trimmed by 2 bases and J by 3 bases, leaving 16 bases between them. This CDR3 is 16 amino acids long. CDR3 DNA sequence: TGTGCCAGCAGCCAATTACCCAGGGAGGGAGACTATGGCTACACCTTC. Protein: CASSQLPREGDYGYTF.

A single count supports this clone. The gene calls are TRBV18 and TRBJ1-2; 8 nucleotides match TRBD1. V shed 3 bases and J 1 base; nucleotides not matched to a gene: 4. The CDR3 is 15 residues long. Germline V CDR1 and CDR2: KGHSH, LQKENI. CDR3: CASSPQTGDNYGYTF. The CDR3 DNA follows: TGTGCCAGCTCACCTCAGACAGGGGATAACTATGGCTACACCTTC.

J is TRBJ2-7 and V is TRBV2, with TRBD2 as a possible D gene (6 bases). Germline CDR1 reads SNHLY; CDR2 reads FYNNEI. The CDR3 has 13 amino acids. Trimming took off 8 bases at V and 7 bases at J, with 18 bases between the two ends. The CDR3 DNA sequence: TGTGCCAGCGAAAAGCAACTCCGGGGGGAGCAGTACTTC. Its protein product is CASEKQLRGEQYF.

The chain is built from TRBV10-3 and TRBJ2-2; D might be TRBD1 or TRBD2, each matching 6 bases. V lost 3 bases, J lost 5 bases, and 10 bases lay in between. This CDR3 comprises 14 residues. Germline V CDR1 and CDR2: ENHRY, SYGVKD. The CDR3 sequence: CAISELGGTGELFF. The CDR3 DNA reads TGTGCCATCAGTGAACTAGGGGGGACCGGGGAGCTGTTTTTT.

This chain links TRBV27 with TRBJ2-6, with TRBD1 matching over 7 bases. The CDR3 spans 17 residues. Germline V gene data show CDR1 as MNHEY and CDR2 as SMNVEV (reference sequence). The ends lost 4 bases at V and 7 bases at J; junction bases unmatched: 13. The CDR3 protein is CASSSGQISWGANVLTF. CDR3 DNA sequence: TGTGCCAGCAGTTCGGGACAGATTTCCTGGGGTGCCAACGTCCTGACTTTC. Full variable domain (rest looked up from reference TRBV27 and TRBJ2-6): EAQVTQNPRYLITVTGKKLTVTCSQNMNHEYMSWYRQDPGLGLRQIYYSMNVEVTDKGDVPEGYKVSRKEKRNFPLILESPSPNQTSLYFCASSSGQISWGANVLTFGAGSRLTVL.

This clone has just one count. The chain couples TRBV7-9 to TRBJ1-5; D remains unclear. V gave up 1 base and J gave up 7 bases, with 8 bases separating them. Germline-derived CDR1 and CDR2 are SEHNR and FQNEAQ (reference sequence). The CDR3 extends over 13 amino acids. The CDR3 region is CASSLGGSQPQHF. CDR3 bases: TGTGCCAGCAGCTTAGGGGGTTCGCAGCCCCAGCATTTT.

This sequence joins TRBV11-3 and TRBJ2-5, with 7 nucleotides matching TRBD1. CDR3 length equals 14 residues. V dropped 4 bases and J dropped 1; count of bases not matched to a gene: 3. Germline V gene data show CDR1 as SGHNT and CDR2 as YENEEA. The CDR3 coding sequence is TGTGCCAGCAGCTCACGGGACAGCCAAGAGACCCAGTACTTC. It is translated as CASSSRDSQETQYF.